This is a list of T cell receptor beta chains from one sample in a study of identical twins. TCRdb itself ran the 5' RACE reads through MiXCR, one entry per CDR3 protein. The sample consists of a few hundred thousand distinct CDR3 sequences, about 8.5% of them appearing once. These data are also associated with another study on yellow fever vaccine responses in identical twins.

Sequenced material: CD8+ T cells sorted from blood. Receptors were obtained from a young woman in good health. The CDR3 runs from the conserved cysteine through the conserved F or W. The D gene is left open where the match is weak. Only part of the rows carry a size: once, few, many, or a class if the clone is expanded.

size,J,D,V,DNA,CDR3
many,TRBJ1-2,-,TRBV29-1,TGCAGCGCCCTAGAGCTGTTATCCTATGGCTACACCTTC,CSALELLSYGYTF
many,TRBJ2-1,-,TRBV20-1,TGCAGTGCTTCTTCTTGGGAGTGGGGCAATGAGCAGTTCTTC,CSASSWEWGNEQFF
-,TRBJ2-1,-,TRBV20-1,TGCAGTGTTCGGGGGAGCTCCTACAATGAGCAGTTCTTC,CSVRGSSYNEQFF
-,TRBJ2-7,-,TRBV7-2,TGTGCCAGCAGCTTAGCGGCCGAAACCTACGAGCAGTACTTC,CASSLAAETYEQYF
few,TRBJ2-1,-,TRBV9,TGTGCCAGCAGCGTAGCCGGGGAGGACTCCTACAATGAGCAGTTCTTC,CASSVAGEDSYNEQFF
-,TRBJ1-6,-,TRBV6-5,TGTGCCAGCAGTTATCAACAGCGAGAAAGGAGTTCACCCCTCCACTTT,CASSYQQRERSSPLHF
-,TRBJ2-2,-,TRBV5-5,TGTGCCAGCAGCTGGGACGGCTACGGAAAAACGAACACCGGGGAGCTGTTTTTT,CASSWDGYGKTNTGELFF
many,TRBJ2-7,TRBD1,TRBV10-3,TGTGCCATCAGTGCTGGACAGGGCCGGTTGTACGAGCAGTACTTC,CAISAGQGRLYEQYF
many,TRBJ2-3,-,TRBV29-1,TGCAGCGTTCTGAACTGGAGCTCCACAGATACGCAGTATTTT,CSVLNWSSTDTQYF
-,TRBJ2-3,-,TRBV18,TGTGCCAGCTCACCACCCACGGGGACCCGCACAGATACGCAGTATTTT,CASSPPTGTRTDTQYF
few,TRBJ2-5,-,TRBV29-1,TGCAGCACGGAGACCCAGTACTTC,CSTETQYF
-,TRBJ2-1,-,TRBV20-1,TGCAGTGCACCGCGCCCGAGCTCCTACAATGAGCAGTTCTTC,CSAPRPSSYNEQFF
few,TRBJ2-7,-,TRBV6-5,TGTGCCAGCAGTTCCCTGACAGACAGCTACGAGCAGTACTTC,CASSSLTDSYEQYF
-,TRBJ2-7,TRBD1,TRBV15,TGTGCCACCAGCAGAGTGGGGACAGGTCCTACCTACGAGCAGTACTTC,CATSRVGTGPTYEQYF
few,TRBJ2-7,TRBD2,TRBV20-1,TGCAGTGCTAGAATGGGCGGGAGGGCTTACGAGCAGTACTTC,CSARMGGRAYEQYF
few,TRBJ2-1,-,TRBV10-3,TGTGCCATCAGTGAGTCGAGGGCAAATGAGCAGTTCTTC,CAISESRANEQFF
few,TRBJ2-4,TRBD2,TRBV20-1,TGCAGTGCTAGAGTGGGAGGGAACGCCAAAAACATTCAGTACTTC,CSARVGGNAKNIQYF
many,TRBJ1-5,-,TRBV27,TGTGCCAGCAGTCCCCTAGGTAGCAATCAGCCCCAGCATTTT,CASSPLGSNQPQHF
few,TRBJ2-1,TRBD1,TRBV28,TGTGCCAGCAGGGATCCGGGACAGGGCCATCCATACAATGAGCAGTTCTTC,CASRDPGQGHPYNEQFF
few,TRBJ2-7,-,TRBV7-9,TGTGCCAGCAGCCGATCGTCAGGGATGAATGACGAGCAGTACTTC,CASSRSSGMNDEQYF
-,TRBJ1-1,-,TRBV5-1,TGCGCCAGCAGCTTGGCCAGTTTGGGGGCGAACACTGAAGCTTTCTTT,CASSLASLGANTEAFF
many,TRBJ2-6,-,TRBV13,TGTGCCAGCGGGGGAGAAGGGGCCAACGTCCTGACTTTC,CASGGEGANVLTF
few,TRBJ1-4,-,TRBV20-1,TGCAGTGTTAGAGCCGTGGATTTCGAAAAACTGTTTTTT,CSVRAVDFEKLFF
-,TRBJ1-4,-,TRBV20-1,TGCAGTGCTCCCAACAGGTTTTCAACTAATGAAAAACTGTTTTTT,CSAPNRFSTNEKLFF
many,TRBJ2-1,-,TRBV5-6,TGTGCCAGCAGCTACCGGGACTCCCTGGACGATGAGCAGTTCTTC,CASSYRDSLDDEQFF
many,TRBJ2-5,-,TRBV3-1,TGTGCCAGCAGCCACCTGGACACTAAAGAGACCCAGTACTTC,CASSHLDTKETQYF
many,TRBJ2-7,-,TRBV28,TGTGCCAGCAGTTTATCAGGGGGGCAACCCTACGAGCAGTACTTC,CASSLSGGQPYEQYF
few,TRBJ2-7,TRBD1,TRBV6-1,TGTGCCAGCAGTGTGCGTGGGACAGGGAGCTCCTACGAGCAGTACTTC,CASSVRGTGSSYEQYF
many,TRBJ2-1,-,TRBV5-1,TGCGCCAGCAGCTCCTCCGGGACTGATACCTACAATGAGCAGTTCTTC,CASSSSGTDTYNEQFF
once,TRBJ2-1,TRBD2,TRBV9,TGTGCCAGCAGCGTAGGGCCCCTAGCGGGGGGACCCTACAATGAGCAGTTCTTC,CASSVGPLAGGPYNEQFF
-,TRBJ2-5,TRBD2,TRBV3-1,TGTGCCAGCAGCCAAGCCACTAGCGGGGGGGCAAAGACCCAGTACTTC,CASSQATSGGAKTQYF
few,TRBJ2-5,-,TRBV15,TGTGCCACCAGCAGAGGGGGTTCGGGGGAGACCCAGTACTTC,CATSRGGSGETQYF
few,TRBJ2-7,TRBD1,TRBV29-1,TGCAGCGTTGATGACAGGGGAGAATCCTACGAGCAGTACTTC,CSVDDRGESYEQYF
many,TRBJ2-7,-,TRBV7-9,TGTGCCAGCAGCTTAGCTGAGGGATACGAGCAGTACTTC,CASSLAEGYEQYF
many,TRBJ2-2,-,TRBV10-3,TGTGCCATCGGAGGGGAGAACACCGGGGAGCTGTTTTTT,CAIGGENTGELFF
-,TRBJ2-5,-,TRBV7-9,TGTGCCAGCAGCCCCGTGGGGACCCAGTACTTC,CASSPVGTQYF
many,TRBJ2-1,-,TRBV10-3,TGTGCCATCAGGGGGACGTCTAGCTCCTACAATGAGCAGTTCTTC,CAIRGTSSSYNEQFF
many,TRBJ2-5,TRBD2,TRBV12-3/TRBV12-4,TGTGCCACTGGGCGGGGGGGGTCGGAGACCCAGTACTTC,CATGRGGSETQYF
many,TRBJ2-5,-,TRBV29-1,TGCAGCGTTGATCGAGTTGGGCAAGAGACCCAGTACTTC,CSVDRVGQETQYF
many,TRBJ2-1,TRBD2,TRBV4-1,TGCGCCAGCAGCCAAGTCCTAGCGGGGGCGGGGATCAATGAGCAGTTCTTC,CASSQVLAGAGINEQFF
few,TRBJ2-5,-,TRBV20-1,TGCAGTGCTAGAGATCTGTCTAGCGTTGATGAGACCCAGTACTTC,CSARDLSSVDETQYF
few,TRBJ2-7,TRBD2,TRBV20-1,TGCAGTGCTAGCGGTCTAGCGGGAGCCAGGCAGTACTTC,CSASGLAGARQYF
-,TRBJ1-3,-,TRBV7-9,TGTGCCAGCAGCTCCTCAACGGACTTCTCTGGAAACACCATATATTTT,CASSSSTDFSGNTIYF
-,TRBJ2-5,-,TRBV6-5,TGTGCCAGCAGTGACCACGGAGAGACCCAGTACTTC,CASSDHGETQYF
-,TRBJ2-5,TRBD2,TRBV12-5,TGTGCTAGTGGATATAGCGGGAGGGCCGAGACCCAGTACTTC,CASGYSGRAETQYF
-,TRBJ1-1,-,TRBV15,TGTGCCACCAGCAGAGTTCCACCAGGGGCCCAGGGTGAAGCTTTCTTT,CATSRVPPGAQGEAFF
-,TRBJ2-1,-,TRBV4-3,TGCGCCAGCAGCCATGTGACAGAACAAGCCTACAATGAGCAGTTCTTC,CASSHVTEQAYNEQFF
few,TRBJ2-1,-,TRBV24-1,TGTGCCACCAGTGACCCCGAGGTCCCTTCTTTCTACAATGAGCAGTTCTTC,CATSDPEVPSFYNEQFF
many,TRBJ2-1,-,TRBV7-8,TGTGCCACCCAGGAACCCCCGAGCACTGAGCAGTTCTTC,CATQEPPSTEQFF
few,TRBJ1-5,TRBD1,TRBV28,TGTGCCAGCAGCCCGATCTTAGGGGCGGGGACAGGGGAACAGCCCCAGCATTTT,CASSPILGAGTGEQPQHF
few,TRBJ2-7,TRBD2,TRBV4-3,TGCGCCAGCAGCCAAGGTCGGGCGGGAGGTAACTACGAGCAGTACTTC,CASSQGRAGGNYEQYF
many,TRBJ2-7,-,TRBV29-1,TGCAGCGTTGGCTTGGGGTACGAGCAGTACTTC,CSVGLGYEQYF
many,TRBJ1-1,-,TRBV12-3/TRBV12-4,TGTGCCAGCAGTTTAGGTGGAGGCGGAGCTTTCTTT,CASSLGGGGAFF
many,TRBJ2-7,-,TRBV29-1,TGCAGCGTTGGGCCAGTCCCTGGCCACGAGCAGTACTTC,CSVGPVPGHEQYF
many,TRBJ2-1,TRBD2,TRBV4-3,TGCGCCAGCAGCCAAGTCGTCCTAGCGGTTGAGCAGTTCTTC,CASSQVVLAVEQFF
few,TRBJ1-1,TRBD1,TRBV7-9,TGTGCCAGCAGGCAGACGGGACAGCCACAAGGGACTGAAGCTTTCTTT,CASRQTGQPQGTEAFF
few,TRBJ2-4,-,TRBV27,TGTGCCAGCAGTTTAGACAGGAGAAACATTCAGTACTTC,CASSLDRRNIQYF